This entry features one TCR beta chain sequence. The data are from a study of technical replicates of blood from a handful of donors. CDR1 and CDR2 from the germline V gene are SGHTA and FQGNSA. The CDR3 runs 17 residues. Deletions cut 5 bases from V and 6 bases from J, with 22 bases between. The repertoire was sequenced with immunoSEQ multiplex PCR; TCRdb's copy has only in-frame clones and lacks some. Here the sample spans over 50,000 clones, roughly 97% being singletons. The V and J genes are TRBV7-2 and TRBJ2-2, with D perhaps TRBD2 (7 bases). The sequence derives from a human donor in good health. Sequences were obtained from T cells isolated from PBMCs. The CDR3 sequence is CASSVSHIRGAAGELFF. The CDR3 DNA is TGTGCCAGCAGCGTATCACATATACGGGGGGCGGCCGGGGAGCTGTTTTTT.